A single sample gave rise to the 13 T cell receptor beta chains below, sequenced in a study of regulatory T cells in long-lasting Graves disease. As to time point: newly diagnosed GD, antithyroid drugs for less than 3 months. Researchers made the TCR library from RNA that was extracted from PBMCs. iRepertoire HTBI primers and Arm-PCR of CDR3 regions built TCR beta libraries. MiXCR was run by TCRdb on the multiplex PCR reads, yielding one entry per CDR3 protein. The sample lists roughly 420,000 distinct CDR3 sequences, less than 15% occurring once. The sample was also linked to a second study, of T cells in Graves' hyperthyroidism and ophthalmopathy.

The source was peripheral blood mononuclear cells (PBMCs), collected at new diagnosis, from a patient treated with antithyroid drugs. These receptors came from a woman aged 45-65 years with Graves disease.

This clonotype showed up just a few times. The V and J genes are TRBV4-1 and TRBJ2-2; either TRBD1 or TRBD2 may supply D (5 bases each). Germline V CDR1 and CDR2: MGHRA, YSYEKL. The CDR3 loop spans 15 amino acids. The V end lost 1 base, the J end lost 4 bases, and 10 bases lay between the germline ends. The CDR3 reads CASSQVGVGTGELFF. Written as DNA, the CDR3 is TGCGCCAGCAGCCAAGTGGGGGTAGGCACCGGGGAGCTGTTTTTT.

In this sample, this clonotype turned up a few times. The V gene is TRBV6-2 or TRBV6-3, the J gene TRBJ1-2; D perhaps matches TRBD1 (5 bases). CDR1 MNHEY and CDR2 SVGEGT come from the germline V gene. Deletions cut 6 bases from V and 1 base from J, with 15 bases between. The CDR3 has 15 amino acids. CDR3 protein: CASSQGGAGNYGYTF. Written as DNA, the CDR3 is TGTGCCAGCAGCCAGGGTGGGGCCGGTAACTATGGCTACACCTTC.

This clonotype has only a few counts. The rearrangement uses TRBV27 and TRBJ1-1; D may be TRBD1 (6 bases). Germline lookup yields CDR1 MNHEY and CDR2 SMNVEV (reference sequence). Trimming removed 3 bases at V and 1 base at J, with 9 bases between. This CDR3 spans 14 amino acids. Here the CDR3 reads CASSFGQRNTEAFF. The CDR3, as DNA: TGTGCCAGCAGTTTCGGACAGAGGAACACTGAAGCTTTCTTT.

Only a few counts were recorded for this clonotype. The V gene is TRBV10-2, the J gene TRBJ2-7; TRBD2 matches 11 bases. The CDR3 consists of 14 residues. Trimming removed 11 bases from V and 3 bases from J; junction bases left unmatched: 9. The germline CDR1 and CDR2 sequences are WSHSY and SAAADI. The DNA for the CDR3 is TGCGCCGGCGAGAGGACTAGCGGGTTCTACGAGCAGTACTTC. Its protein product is CAGERTSGFYEQYF.

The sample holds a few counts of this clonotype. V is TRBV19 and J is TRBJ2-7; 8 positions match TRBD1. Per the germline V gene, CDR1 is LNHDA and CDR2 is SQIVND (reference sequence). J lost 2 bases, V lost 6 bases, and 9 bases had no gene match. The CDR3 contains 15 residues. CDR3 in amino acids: CASRDRRGQAYEQYF. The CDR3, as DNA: TGTGCCAGTAGGGACAGGAGGGGACAGGCCTACGAGCAGTACTTC.

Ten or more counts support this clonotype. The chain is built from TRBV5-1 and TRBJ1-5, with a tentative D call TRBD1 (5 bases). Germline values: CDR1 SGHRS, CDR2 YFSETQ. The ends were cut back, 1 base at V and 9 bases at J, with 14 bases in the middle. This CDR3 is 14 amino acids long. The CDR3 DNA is TGCGCCAGCAGCTTGTCCCCGACGCAGGGGCCCCAGCATTTT. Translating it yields CASSLSPTQGPQHF.

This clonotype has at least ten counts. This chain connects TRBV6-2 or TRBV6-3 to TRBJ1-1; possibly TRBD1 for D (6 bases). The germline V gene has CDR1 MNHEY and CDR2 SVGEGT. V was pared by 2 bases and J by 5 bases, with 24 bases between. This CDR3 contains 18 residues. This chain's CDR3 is CASSYPWDTTVRRTEAFF. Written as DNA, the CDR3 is TGTGCCAGCAGTTACCCCTGGGACACCACCGTACGGAGAACTGAAGCTTTCTTT.

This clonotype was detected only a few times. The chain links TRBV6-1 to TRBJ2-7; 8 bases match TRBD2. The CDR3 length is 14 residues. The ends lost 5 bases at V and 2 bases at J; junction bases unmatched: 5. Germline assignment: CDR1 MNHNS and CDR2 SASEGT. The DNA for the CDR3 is TGTGCCAGCAGTACGGGACTAGAGGCCTACGAGCAGTACTTC. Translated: CASSTGLEAYEQYF.

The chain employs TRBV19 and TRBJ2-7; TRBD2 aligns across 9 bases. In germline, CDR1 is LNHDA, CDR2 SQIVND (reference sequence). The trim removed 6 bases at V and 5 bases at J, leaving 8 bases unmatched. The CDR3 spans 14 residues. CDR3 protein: CASSNPGLANEQYF. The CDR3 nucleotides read TGTGCCAGTAGCAACCCGGGACTAGCTAACGAGCAGTACTTC.

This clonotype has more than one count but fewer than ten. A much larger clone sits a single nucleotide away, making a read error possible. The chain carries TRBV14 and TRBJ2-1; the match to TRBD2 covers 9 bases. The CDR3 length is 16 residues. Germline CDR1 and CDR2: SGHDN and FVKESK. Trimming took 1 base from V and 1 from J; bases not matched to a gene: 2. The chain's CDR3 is CASSQVSGSSYNEQFF. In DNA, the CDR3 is TGTGCCAGCAGCCAAGTTAGCGGGAGTTCCTACAATGAGCAGTTCTTC.

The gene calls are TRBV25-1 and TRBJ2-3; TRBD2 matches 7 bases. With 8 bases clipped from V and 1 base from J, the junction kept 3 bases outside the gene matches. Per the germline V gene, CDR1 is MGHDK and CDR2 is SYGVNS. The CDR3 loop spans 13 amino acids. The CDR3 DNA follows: TGTGCCAGCGGGAGGGCCGGCACAGATACGCAGTATTTT. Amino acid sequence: CASGRAGTDTQYF. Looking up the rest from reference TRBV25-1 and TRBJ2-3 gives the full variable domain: EADIYQTPRYLVIGTGKKITLECSQTMGHDKMYWYQQDPGMELHLIHYSYGVNSTEKGDLSSESTVSRIRTEHFPLTLESARPSHTSQYLCASGRAGTDTQYFGPGTRLTVL.

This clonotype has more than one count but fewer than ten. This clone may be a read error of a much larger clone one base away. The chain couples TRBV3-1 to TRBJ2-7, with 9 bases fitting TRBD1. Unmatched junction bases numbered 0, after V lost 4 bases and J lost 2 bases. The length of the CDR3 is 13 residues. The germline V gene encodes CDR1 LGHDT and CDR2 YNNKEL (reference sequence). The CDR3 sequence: CASSRDRAYEQYF. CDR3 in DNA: TGTGCCAGCAGCCGGGACAGGGCCTACGAGCAGTACTTC.

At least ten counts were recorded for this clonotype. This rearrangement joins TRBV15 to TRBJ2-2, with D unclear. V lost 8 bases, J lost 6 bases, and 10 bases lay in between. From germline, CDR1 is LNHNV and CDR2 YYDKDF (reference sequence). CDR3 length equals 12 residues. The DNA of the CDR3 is TGTGCCACCCGGAATACCCCCGGGGAGCTGTTTTTT. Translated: CATRNTPGELFF.